The present T cell receptor beta chain was sequenced within a study of T cells in localized non-small cell lung cancer. Notes on the study in general: Tumor samples were not multi-region, leaving intratumor heterogeneity unexcluded. The study found T cell clonality highest in uninvolved adjacent lung, above tumor. For the top 100 tumor clones, a median around 55 also appeared in adjacent lung. In the blood, greater T cell density corresponded to longer overall survival.

CDR3 length: 14 amino acids. Germline lookup yields CDR1 MNHEY and CDR2 SMNVEV (reference sequence). Trimming stripped 2 bases from V and 6 bases from J, with 11 bases between. About this clone itself: The antigen remains undetermined.

Measured with immunoSEQ multiplex PCR; TCRdb has only the in-frame clones, and not every one. The data show just under 80,000 clones, more than 70% seen once. The chain links TRBV27 to TRBJ1-5; weak D call: TRBD1 (6 bases). The clonotype comes from a female donor at least 60 years old with stage I lung adenocarcinoma. This material consisted of peripheral blood, taken before any cancer treatment. CDR3 sequence (DNA): TGTGCCAGCAGTTTAAATGGACAGTCTCAGCCCCAGCATTTT. Translation: CASSLNGQSQPQHF.